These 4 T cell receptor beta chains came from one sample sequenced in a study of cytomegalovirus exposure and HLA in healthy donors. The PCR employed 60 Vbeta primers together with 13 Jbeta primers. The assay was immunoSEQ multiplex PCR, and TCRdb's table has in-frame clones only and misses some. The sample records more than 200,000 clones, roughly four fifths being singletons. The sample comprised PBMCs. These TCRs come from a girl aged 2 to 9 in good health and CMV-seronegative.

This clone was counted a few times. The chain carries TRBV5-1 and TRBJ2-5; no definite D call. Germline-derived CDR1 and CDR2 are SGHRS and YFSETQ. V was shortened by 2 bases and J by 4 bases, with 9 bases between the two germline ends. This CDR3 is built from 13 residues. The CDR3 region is CASSLERRETQYF. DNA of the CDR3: TGCGCCAGCAGCTTAGAACGCAGAGAGACCCAGTACTTC.

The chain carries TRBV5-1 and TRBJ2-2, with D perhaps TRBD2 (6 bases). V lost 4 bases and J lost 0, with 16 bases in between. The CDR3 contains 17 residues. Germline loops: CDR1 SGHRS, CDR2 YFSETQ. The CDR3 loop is CASSPVDGGANTGELFF. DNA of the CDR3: TGCGCCAGCAGCCCCGTGGACGGGGGAGCGAACACCGGGGAGCTGTTTTTT.

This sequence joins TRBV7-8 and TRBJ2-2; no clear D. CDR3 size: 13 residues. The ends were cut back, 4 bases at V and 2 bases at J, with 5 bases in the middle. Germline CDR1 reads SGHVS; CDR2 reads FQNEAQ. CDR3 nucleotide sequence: TGTGCCAGCAGCTCCGTAAACACCGGGGAGCTGTTTTTT. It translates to CASSSVNTGELFF.

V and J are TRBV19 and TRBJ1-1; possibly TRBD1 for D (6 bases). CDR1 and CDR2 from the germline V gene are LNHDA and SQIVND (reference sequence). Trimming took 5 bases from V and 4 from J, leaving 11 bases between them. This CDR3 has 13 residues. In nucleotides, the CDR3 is TGTGCCAGTAGTGTTACAGGGCCCACTGAAGCTTTCTTT. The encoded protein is CASSVTGPTEAFF.